This passage covers 32 T cell receptor beta chains from one sample sequenced in a study of regulatory T cells in long-lasting Graves disease. iRepertoire HTBI primers and Arm-PCR of CDR3 regions built TCR beta libraries. From the multiplex PCR reads, TCRdb called clonotypes with MiXCR, one entry per CDR3 protein. The data contain around 500,000 distinct CDR3 sequences, roughly 15% of them singletons. This sample's time point: newly diagnosed GD, antithyroid drugs for less than 3 months. Extracted RNA from PBMCs served as the source of the TCR library. This same sample was also taken into another study, of T cells in Graves' hyperthyroidism and ophthalmopathy.

The source material was peripheral blood mononuclear cells (PBMCs), sampled at new diagnosis, from a patient treated with antithyroid drugs. Receptors were obtained from a middle-aged woman with Graves disease.

This clonotype has at least ten counts. The rearrangement uses TRBV11-2 and TRBJ2-1; TRBD2 matches at 9 bases. V lost 6 bases to trimming and J lost 4 bases; unmatched junction nucleotides: 7. The germline V gene encodes CDR1 SGHAT and CDR2 FQNNGV. The CDR3 has 15 amino acids. CDR3 residues: CASSVSGGFYNEQFF. CDR3 bases: TGTGCCAGCAGTGTTAGCGGGGGATTTTACAATGAGCAGTTCTTC.

The chain is built from TRBV11-3 and TRBJ2-5; 9 positions match TRBD2. Germline assignment: CDR1 SGHNT and CDR2 YENEEA. The trim removed 5 bases at V and 1 base at J, leaving 17 bases unmatched. There are 19 residues in the CDR3. CDR3 amino acids: CASSPSWGGGALTQETQYF. CDR3 nucleotide sequence: TGTGCCAGCAGCCCTTCCTGGGGCGGGGGGGCCCTAACCCAAGAGACCCAGTACTTC. Together with reference TRBV11-3 and TRBJ2-5, the CDR3 gives the full variable domain: EAGVVQSPRYKIIEKKQPVAFWCNPISGHNTLYWYLQNLGQGPELLIRYENEEAVDDSQLPKDRFSAERLKGVDSTLKIQPAELGDSAVYLCASSPSWGGGALTQETQYFGPGTRLLVL.

This chain uses TRBV18 with TRBJ2-5; D is unresolved. V dropped 2 bases and J dropped 5 bases, with 9 bases sitting between them. This CDR3 has 13 amino acids. Germline values: CDR1 KGHSH, CDR2 LQKENI. The CDR3 sequence is CASSPGVSETQYF. The CDR3 nucleotides read TGTGCCAGCTCACCAGGGGTTAGCGAGACCCAGTACTTC.

At least ten counts were recorded for this clonotype. The CDR3 DNA reads as TGTGCCAGCTCCGCGGTAGCGGGGGACTCCTACAATGAGCAGTTCTTC. This codes for CASSAVAGDSYNEQFF. The V call is TRBV18, the J call TRBJ2-1; 9 bases fit TRBD2. From germline, CDR1 is KGHSH and CDR2 LQKENI. The CDR3 runs to 16 residues. J was trimmed by 0 bases and V by 6 bases; bases with no gene match: 6. The full variable domain, with the rest looked up from reference TRBV18 and TRBJ2-1, is NAGVMQNPRHLVRRRGQEARLRCSPMKGHSHVYWYRQLPEEGLKFMVYLQKENIIDESGMPKERFSAEFPKEGPSILRIQQVVRGDSAAYFCASSAVAGDSYNEQFFGPGTRLTVL.

Note on this clonotype: This sequence may be a read error, since a much larger clone differs from it by one base. CDR3 loop: CASSSKGETGQPQHF. CDR3 nucleotide sequence: TGTGCCAGCAGTTCTAAAGGGGAAACGGGTCAGCCCCAGCATTTT. The chain uses TRBV12-3 or TRBV12-4 and TRBJ1-5; D is perhaps TRBD1 (5 bases). V was cut by 4 bases and J by 6 bases, with 16 bases left in between. The CDR3 totals 15 residues.

A remark on this clonotype: A single base separates this from a much larger clone, so it may be a read error. The chain couples TRBV5-6 to TRBJ2-7; 7 nucleotides agree with TRBD1. The CDR3 spans 14 residues. V lost 1 base, J lost 5 bases, and 6 bases stayed unmatched. Germline-derived CDR1 and CDR2 are SGHDT and YYEEEE. The CDR3: CASSLKQGFDEQYF. CDR3 bases: TGTGCCAGCAGCTTGAAACAGGGGTTCGACGAGCAGTACTTC.

In its sample, this clonotype was seen a few times. The chain recombines TRBV7-9 with TRBJ1-1, with D possibly matching TRBD1 (6 bases). This CDR3 comprises 12 residues. CDR1 is SEHNR and CDR2 is FQNEAQ in the germline V gene (reference sequence). Trimming pared 10 bases from V and 2 bases from J, leaving 11 bases between. The CDR3 bases are TGTGCCATCCAACAGGGAAACACTGAAGCTTTCTTT. It specifies CAIQQGNTEAFF.

This clonotype appeared once. This chain links TRBV19 with TRBJ1-5; 7 bases align to TRBD1. The junction had 8 bases not matched to a gene; V was cut back by 3 bases and J by 6 bases. Germline V gives CDR1 LNHDA, CDR2 SQIVND (reference sequence). The CDR3 is made up of 15 amino acids. Here the CDR3 DNA reads TGTGCCAGTAGTATTTTTGGACAGGTAAGTCAGCCCCAGCATTTT. It encodes CASSIFGQVSQPQHF.

This clonotype was detected many times. The J gene is TRBJ2-3, the V gene TRBV6-9; D not resolved. The CDR3 length is 15 residues. Between the trimmed V and J ends, which lost 3 bases and 4 bases, there was a span of 14 bases. CDR1 and CDR2 (germline): MNHGY, SVAAGI. CDR3 in amino acids: CASSYAAVMADTQYF. The CDR3 region has the DNA TGTGCCAGCAGTTACGCCGCCGTAATGGCAGATACGCAGTATTTT.

This clonotype was counted only a few times. The rearrangement links TRBV11-2 to TRBJ1-6, with TRBD1 matching 7 bases. Germline trimming cut 4 bases from V and 4 bases from J; bases unmatched to any gene: 4. Germline CDR1 SGHAT, CDR2 FQNNGV. The CDR3 runs 15 residues. The CDR3 loop is CASSSGGHYNSPLHF. CDR3 DNA: TGTGCCAGCAGCTCAGGGGGACATTATAATTCACCCCTCCACTTT.

To note about this clonotype: A clone one base away is much larger, so this may be a read error. The V call is TRBV20-1, the J call TRBJ2-5; no reliable D call. The CDR3 runs to 14 residues. The V end was cut by 3 bases, the J end by 5 bases, with 16 bases between. Germline CDR1 and CDR2: DFQATT and SNEGSKA (reference sequence). The CDR3 is CSASAELSEETQYF. The CDR3 DNA sequence: TGCAGTGCTAGTGCGGAATTGTCAGAGGAGACCCAGTACTTC.

The CDR3 loop reads CASRSTGTGDCNEQFF. The CDR3 coding sequence is TGTGCCAGCAGATCGACCGGGACAGGCGACTGCAATGAGCAGTTCTTC. The rearrangement uses TRBV7-9 and TRBJ2-1; 8 nucleotides agree with TRBD1. This CDR3 region has 16 residues. V shed 6 bases and J 6 bases; nucleotides not matched to a gene: 13. Germline CDR1 SEHNR, CDR2 FQNEAQ (reference sequence). Together with reference TRBV7-9 and TRBJ2-1, the CDR3 gives the full variable domain: DTGVSQNPRHKITKRGQNVTFRCDPISEHNRLYWYRQTLGQGPEFLTYFQNEAQLEKSRLLSDRFSAERPKGSFSTLEIQRTEQGDSAMYLCASRSTGTGDCNEQFFGPGTRLTVL.

This clonotype was detected many times. The gene calls are TRBV12-3 or TRBV12-4 and TRBJ2-3; 8 bases are shared with TRBD2. This CDR3 spans 13 amino acids. V lost 3 bases to trimming and J lost 5 bases; unmatched junction nucleotides: 1. CDR3 sequence reads: CASSFAGGDTQYF. As DNA, the CDR3 is TGTGCCAGCAGTTTCGCGGGGGGAGATACGCAGTATTTT.

This clonotype was counted many times. The chain joins TRBV7-8 to TRBJ2-5; 9 nucleotides match TRBD1. The CDR3 has 15 amino acids. The V gene end was trimmed by 3 bases and the J gene end by 5 bases; junction bases not matched to a gene: 7. Per germline, CDR1 SGHVS and CDR2 FQNEAQ. The CDR3: CASSFETGGAETQYF. The CDR3 bases are TGTGCCAGCAGCTTTGAAACAGGGGGCGCTGAGACCCAGTACTTC.

The V call is TRBV6-2 or TRBV6-3, the J call TRBJ1-6, with unresolved D. Trimming removed 2 bases at V and 7 bases at J, with 6 bases between. Germline CDR1 and CDR2: MNHEY and SVGEGT. CDR3 length equals 13 residues. CDR3 DNA: TGTGCCAGCAGTTACGGGCGAAATTCACCCCTCCACTTT. Protein sequence: CASSYGRNSPLHF.

In regard to this clonotype: Given a much more abundant clone one base away, this may be a read error. The chain joins TRBV6-1 to TRBJ2-1, with 12 bases lining up with TRBD2. CDR1 and CDR2 from the germline V gene are MNHNS and SASEGT. The CDR3 has 15 amino acids. The junction had 3 bases not matched to a gene; V was cut back by 6 bases and J by 3 bases. CDR3 bases: TGTGCCAGCAGACTAGCGGGGGGCCTCTACAATGAGCAGTTCTTC. Amino acid sequence: CASRLAGGLYNEQFF.

The V and J genes are TRBV6-2 or TRBV6-3 and TRBJ1-5; D uncertain. This CDR3 region has 13 residues. Germline CDR1 and CDR2: MNHEY and SVGEGT. V gave up 2 bases and J gave up 5 bases, with 7 bases separating them. CDR3 coding DNA: TGTGCCAGCAGTTACCAGGTGGATCAGCCCCAGCATTTT. It specifies CASSYQVDQPQHF.

This clonotype was found many times. The gene calls are TRBV7-2 and TRBJ2-1, with 7 bases matching TRBD1. The CDR3 is 14 residues long. Germline-derived CDR1 and CDR2 are SGHTA and FQGNSA. With 3 bases clipped from V and 7 bases from J, the junction kept 6 bases outside the gene matches. CDR3 sequence: CASSFDRVGNEQFF. CDR3 DNA: TGTGCCAGCAGCTTCGACAGGGTAGGGAATGAGCAGTTCTTC.

This clonotype was found a few times. This chain links TRBV7-9 with TRBJ2-3; 8 positions agree with TRBD1. The V gene's germline CDR1 is SEHNR and CDR2 FQNEAQ (reference sequence). The CDR3 is 15 residues long. The J segment lost 14 bases and the V segment lost 3 bases, leaving 16 bases of the junction unmatched. The CDR3 spells CASSFPWDRPSIPYF. The CDR3 DNA reads TGTGCCAGCAGCTTCCCCTGGGACAGGCCAAGTATCCCGTATTTT.

This clonotype showed up many times. The V gene is TRBV18, the J gene TRBJ1-1; a weak D match, TRBD1 (5 bases). CDR3 length: 15 residues. In germline, CDR1 is KGHSH, CDR2 LQKENI. Trimming removed 0 bases at V and 0 bases at J, with 8 bases between. DNA of the CDR3: TGTGCCAGCTCACCACCTGACAGCCTGAACACTGAAGCTTTCTTT. This encodes CASSPPDSLNTEAFF.

The J gene is TRBJ1-1, the V gene TRBV19; D possibly corresponds to TRBD1 (6 bases). Trimming shortened V by 1 base and J by 4 bases, and 13 bases separated the two germline ends. The CDR3 extends over 15 amino acids. Germline V CDR1 and CDR2: LNHDA, SQIVND (reference sequence). CDR3 loop: CASSIGPGVGTEAFF. The CDR3 nucleotides read TGTGCCAGTAGTATAGGTCCAGGGGTGGGCACTGAAGCTTTCTTT.

This clonotype was seen a handful of times. The V call is TRBV20-1, the J call TRBJ2-5, with D tentatively TRBD1 (5 bases). This CDR3 has 13 amino acids. The V end was cut by 2 bases, the J end by 5 bases, with 12 bases between. Germline CDR1 reads DFQATT; CDR2 reads SNEGSKA (reference sequence). The CDR3 nucleotides are TGCAGTGCTAGAACCCCAGGGCACGAGACCCAGTACTTC. Its protein product is CSARTPGHETQYF.

This clonotype has a count of ten or more. The V gene is TRBV12-3 or TRBV12-4, the J gene TRBJ2-3, with 8 bases identical to TRBD2. The junction had 7 bases not matched to a gene; V was cut back by 1 base and J by 4 bases. CDR3 length: 16 residues. For the CDR3, the DNA is TGTGCCAGCAGTTTAGATGGCGGGGGGAGCGCAGATACGCAGTATTTT. Its translation is CASSLDGGGSADTQYF.

The gene calls are TRBV19 and TRBJ1-5, with D maybe TRBD1 (6 bases). V was clipped by 7 bases and J by 7 bases, with 20 bases between them. The CDR3 covers 15 residues. Germline CDR1 LNHDA, CDR2 SQIVND (reference sequence). The CDR3 region has the DNA TGTGCCAGTATCTCTCAGGCAGGGGTAGGACAGCCCCAGCATTTT. This sequence encodes CASISQAGVGQPQHF.

This clonotype came up many times. The chain uses TRBV11-3 and TRBJ1-1; D uncertain. The germline V and J ends were trimmed by 0 bases and 6 bases, with 8 bases remaining between them. CDR1 and CDR2 (germline): SGHNT, YENEEA. There are 13 residues in the CDR3. CDR3: CASSLEPGAEAFF. CDR3 sequence (DNA): TGTGCCAGCAGCTTAGAGCCCGGGGCTGAAGCTTTCTTT.

The chain employs TRBV18 and TRBJ1-4; D gene uncertain. Between the trimmed V and J ends, which lost 3 bases and 0 bases, there was a span of 8 bases. The CDR3 sequence is 15 residues long. The germline CDR1 and CDR2 sequences are KGHSH and LQKENI. Here the CDR3 reads CASSPTRSTNEKLFF. The CDR3 coding sequence is TGTGCCAGCTCACCTACCAGGTCAACTAATGAAAAACTGTTTTTT.

In this sample, this clonotype turned up many times. The chain links TRBV2 to TRBJ2-1; 7 positions agree with TRBD1. The J segment lost 5 bases and the V segment lost 7 bases, leaving 26 bases of the junction unmatched. CDR3 length: 20 residues. The V gene's germline CDR1 is SNHLY and CDR2 FYNNEI. This chain's CDR3 is CASNLMTGPPSSWSDNEQFF. The DNA of the CDR3 is TGTGCCAGCAACCTTATGACAGGGCCACCCTCCTCGTGGTCGGACAATGAGCAGTTCTTC.

Ten or more counts support this clonotype. The V call is TRBV2, the J call TRBJ1-1; D unclear. Germline V gene sequence: CDR1 SNHLY, CDR2 FYNNEI. The V end was cut by 5 bases, the J end by 5 bases, with 6 bases between. This CDR3 comprises 11 residues. The DNA for the CDR3 is TGTGCCAGCAGTTGGCGGACTGAAGCTTTCTTT. Translation gives CASSWRTEAFF.

This clonotype was seen ten or more times. The chain has TRBV12-3 or TRBV12-4 and TRBJ1-3; no clear D gene. The V end was cut by 5 bases, the J end by 0 bases, with 8 bases between. The CDR3 has 14 amino acids. The CDR3 reads CASSRLNSGNTIYF. The DNA for the CDR3 is TGTGCCAGCAGTAGACTTAACTCTGGAAACACCATATATTTT.

This clonotype was seen repeatedly, ten times or more. The chain joins TRBV7-9 to TRBJ2-1, with D possibly being TRBD1 (6 bases). Trimming removed 2 bases at V and 12 bases at J, with 23 bases between. Germline V CDR1 and CDR2: SEHNR, FQNEAQ (reference sequence). The CDR3 is 16 residues long. The CDR3 region has the DNA TGTGCCAGCAGCTTATCAGCGACAGGCACCGGACGGGGGCAGTTCTTC. This encodes CASSLSATGTGRGQFF. Drawing the rest from reference TRBV7-9 and TRBJ2-1, the complete variable domain is DTGVSQNPRHKITKRGQNVTFRCDPISEHNRLYWYRQTLGQGPEFLTYFQNEAQLEKSRLLSDRFSAERPKGSFSTLEIQRTEQGDSAMYLCASSLSATGTGRGQFFGPGTRLTVL.

This clonotype was seen repeatedly, ten times or more. CDR3: CSATLGAKYDEQFF. The CDR3 coding sequence is TGCAGTGCAACCCTAGGGGCCAAGTACGATGAGCAGTTCTTC. The genes are TRBV20-1 and TRBJ2-1, with D perhaps matching TRBD1 (5 bases). V lost 6 bases to trimming and J lost 8 bases, with 20 bases between them. This CDR3 is built from 14 residues. Germline loops: CDR1 DFQATT, CDR2 SNEGSKA (reference sequence).

This clonotype was counted at least ten times. The rearrangement links TRBV4-2 to TRBJ2-7, with a possible D match to TRBD1 (6 bases). V lost 0 bases and J 0 bases, leaving 12 bases between the germline ends. The CDR3 has 16 amino acids. Germline V gives CDR1 LGHNA, CDR2 YNFKEQ. CDR3 in DNA: TGTGCCAGCAGCCAAGACCAAGGGACAAGCTCCTACGAGCAGTACTTC. Its translation: CASSQDQGTSSYEQYF.